The present TCR beta chain was sequenced within a study of T cell responses to AZD1222 COVID-19 vaccine. Using immunoSEQ multiplex PCR, the repertoire was profiled, and TCRdb retains in-frame clones only, with some absent. Here the sample spans about 200,000 clones, 91% being singletons. J gave up 13 bases and V 4 bases, and 6 bases lay outside the gene matches. Germline V gene sequence: CDR1 KGHDR, CDR2 SFDVKD. This CDR3 is built from 14 residues. A note on this clone: Antigen specificity is unknown.

Study-level results: Spike-specific TCR repertoires showed rising breadth and depth after two AZD1222 doses. Spike-spanning, vaccine-associated CD4 TCRs were dominant at 160-218 and 743-854. Baseline serology detected seropositivity in only a handful of AZD1222 recipients.

This sequence was found in an adult who received the AZD1222 COVID-19 vaccine. Here the sequenced sample was peripheral blood, taken 28 days after the second AZD1222 dose. V is TRBV24-1 and J is TRBJ2-1; TRBD2 matches at 13 bases. CDR3 DNA sequence: TGTGCCACCAGTGACCCTGGACTAGCGGGGGTTCAGTTCTTC. Its protein product is CATSDPGLAGVQFF.